This entry features one TCR beta chain sequence. Its antigen is unknown. The sample belongs to a study of cytomegalovirus exposure and HLA in healthy donors. Amplification used 60 Vbeta primers and 13 Jbeta primers. Profiled with immunoSEQ multiplex PCR; TCRdb holds only in-frame clones, not every one. The table has some 110,000 clones, roughly 80% seen once. Study-wide findings and caveats: For TCR beta chains, V- and J-gene trimming was later linked to a missense DCLRE1C variant. The authors judged a highly shared variant cluster likely a sequencing artifact. Donor immune exposure was known only as CMV serostatus.

Between the trimmed V and J ends, which lost 4 bases and 5 bases, there was a span of 11 bases. The CDR3 loop spans 12 amino acids. CDR1 and CDR2 from the germline V gene are GTSNPN and SVGIG (reference sequence). The chain joins TRBV30 to TRBJ1-1, with unresolved D. This receptor was identified in a young man in good health and CMV-seronegative. The sequenced material came from PBMCs. Here the CDR3 reads CAWNPGGTEAFF. The CDR3 region has the DNA TGTGCCTGGAATCCTGGAGGGACTGAAGCTTTCTTT.